A selection of T cell receptor beta chains follows, all from one sample in a study of shared clonotypes between healthy human individuals. Profiling relied on immunoSEQ multiplex PCR, and the TCRdb table lists in-frame clones only, not all of them. The sample lists 1.4 million or so clones, around 98.5% occurring once. The specimen sequenced was naive CD4+ T cells sorted from blood. These receptors all come from a man between 25 and 39 years old in good health. Each CDR3 is given with its conserved first and last residue.

CASSVYRVGTGELFF	TRBJ2-2	TRBV7-9
CASLANAETQYF	TRBJ2-5	TRBV2
CASKEQMNTEAFF	TRBJ1-1	TRBV16
CASSTRTSGASYEQYF	TRBJ2-7	TRBV19
CATGTSGSDEQFF	TRBJ2-1	TRBV5-4
CASSLVANTGELFF	TRBJ2-2	TRBV5-8
CASSLTPMETEAFF	TRBJ1-1	TRBV7-9
CASSDGRDGNQPQHF	TRBJ1-5	TRBV5-4
CASSLDPGVAYNEQFF	TRBJ2-1	TRBV5-1
CASSVRGPADTQYF	TRBJ2-3	TRBV9
CASSLSEGSVDSSYNEQFF	TRBJ2-1	TRBV27
CSVATFSGSSYNEQFF	TRBJ2-1	TRBV29-1
CASSLAGTYYF	TRBJ2-5	TRBV5-6
CATSRDKTATGELFF	TRBJ2-2	TRBV15
CASSDAADYEQYF	TRBJ2-7	TRBV10-1
CASSVSTQGLYSNQPQHF	TRBJ1-5	TRBV7-8
CASSYSGVGAPFF	TRBJ2-1	TRBV6-5
CASSPLGLGNQPQHF	TRBJ1-5	TRBV18
CSVEGGTDTQYF	TRBJ2-3	TRBV29-1
CASSQDLVAVGTDTQYF	TRBJ2-3	TRBV4-1
CASSSGTGDTEAFF	TRBJ1-1	TRBV5-1
CASSLADGIYEQYF	TRBJ2-7	TRBV5-4
CASSQRISGSGSEQFF	TRBJ2-1	TRBV14
CASSVEEGGTYEQYF	TRBJ2-7	TRBV9
CASSRGRELTNQPQHF	TRBJ1-5	TRBV7-8